These 27 T cell receptor beta chains share one sample of origin, sequenced in a study of blood T cell repertoires in COVID-19. TCRdb keeps only in-frame clones here, not all; method: immunoSEQ multiplex PCR. The repertoire has about 140,000 clones, about 90% of them found once; the top ten carry roughly a tenth. The sample consisted of peripheral blood. These receptors all stem from a man aged 55-75 years with active or convalescent COVID-19.

V and J are TRBV19 and TRBJ1-1; 8 bases align to TRBD1. This CDR3 region has 14 residues. Unmatched junction bases numbered 6, after V lost 5 bases and J lost 4 bases. Looked up from germline, CDR1 is LNHDA and CDR2 is SQIVND (reference sequence). CDR3 DNA sequence: TGTGCCAGTAGTGCGGACAGGGACTCCACTGAAGCTTTCTTT. The encoded protein is CASSADRDSTEAFF.

V is TRBV12-3 or TRBV12-4 and J is TRBJ2-7; TRBD1 matches at 7 bases. The CDR3 runs to 12 residues. Trimming took 6 bases from V and 6 from J; bases not matched to a gene: 5. This chain's CDR3 is CASSLTGTEQYF. The CDR3 DNA sequence: TGTGCCAGCAGCTTGACAGGGACCGAGCAGTACTTC.

This chain connects TRBV15 to TRBJ1-5; 7 nucleotides match TRBD1. CDR3 length: 16 residues. Germline trimming cut 0 bases from V and 6 bases from J; bases unmatched to any gene: 8. The V gene's germline CDR1 is LNHNV and CDR2 YYDKDF (reference sequence). This CDR3 reads CATSRDLVQGVQPQHF. The CDR3 DNA sequence: TGTGCCACCAGCAGAGATTTGGTGCAGGGGGTTCAGCCCCAGCATTTT. The full variable domain, its missing parts supplied by reference TRBV15 and TRBJ1-5, is DAMVIQNPRYQVTQFGKPVTLSCSQTLNHNVMYWYQQKSSQAPKLLFHYYDKDFNNEADTPDNFQSRRPNTSFCFLDIRSPGLGDTAMYLCATSRDLVQGVQPQHFGDGTRLSIL.

This clone was seen a handful of times. The chain couples TRBV28 to TRBJ1-1; D is uncertain. The V end lost 6 bases, the J end lost 0 bases, and 20 bases lay between the germline ends. In germline, CDR1 is MDHEN, CDR2 SYDVKM. The length of the CDR3 is 17 residues. The CDR3 reads CASSPPHTRLLNTEAFF. The CDR3 bases are TGTGCCAGCAGCCCGCCACATACCCGCCTCTTGAACACTGAAGCTTTCTTT. The whole variable domain, filled in from reference TRBV28 and TRBJ1-1, reads DVKVTQSSRYLVKRTGEKVFLECVQDMDHENMFWYRQDPGLGLRLIYFSYDVKMKEKGDIPEGYSVSREKKERFSLILESASTNQTSMYLCASSPPHTRLLNTEAFFGQGTRLTVV.

The rearrangement links TRBV6-6 to TRBJ1-3, with no clear D. The germline V and J ends were trimmed by 7 bases and 2 bases, with 9 bases remaining between them. CDR3 length equals 13 residues. Germline V gives CDR1 MNHNY, CDR2 SVGAGI (reference sequence). The chain's CDR3 is CASTGSTGNTIYF. In DNA, the CDR3 is TGTGCCAGCACGGGGTCAACTGGAAACACCATATATTTT.

The chain has TRBV28 and TRBJ1-1; possible D gene TRBD1, 5 bases. The CDR3 loop spans 14 amino acids. V gave up 3 bases and J gave up 7 bases, with 15 bases separating them. In germline, CDR1 is MDHEN, CDR2 SYDVKM. The CDR3 loop is CASSFQTLRGEAFF. In nucleotides, the CDR3 is TGTGCCAGCAGTTTCCAGACCCTAAGGGGTGAAGCTTTCTTT. The whole variable domain, remainder taken from reference TRBV28 and TRBJ1-1, is DVKVTQSSRYLVKRTGEKVFLECVQDMDHENMFWYRQDPGLGLRLIYFSYDVKMKEKGDIPEGYSVSREKKERFSLILESASTNQTSMYLCASSFQTLRGEAFFGQGTRLTVV.

The chain recombines TRBV7-9 with TRBJ1-5, with TRBD1 as a possible D gene (5 bases). The CDR3 has 14 amino acids. V was clipped by 5 bases and J by 3 bases, with 11 bases between them. The germline CDR1 and CDR2 sequences are SEHNR and FQNEAQ (reference sequence). The CDR3 spells CASSEQAANQPQHF. The CDR3 DNA follows: TGTGCCAGCAGCGAACAGGCCGCCAATCAGCCCCAGCATTTT.

As DNA, the CDR3 is TGTGCCACCACTAGCGGGACAGGCTACCAAGAGACCCAGTACTTC. It is translated as CATTSGTGYQETQYF. The V call is TRBV24-1, the J call TRBJ2-5; TRBD2 might be the D (9 bases). Germline CDR1 reads KGHDR; CDR2 reads SFDVKD. Trimming pared 8 bases from V and 0 bases from J, leaving 15 bases between. The CDR3 has 15 amino acids.

On this clone itself: In the same sample, other DNA sequences code for this CDR3. This CDR3 is CASSLRENPYEQYF. In DNA, the CDR3 is TGTGCCAGCAGCTTAAGGGAGAACCCCTACGAGCAGTACTTC. The chain has TRBV13 and TRBJ2-7, with D perhaps matching TRBD2 (5 bases). The CDR3 has 14 amino acids. V lost 2 bases to trimming and J lost 2 bases, with 10 bases between them. CDR1 and CDR2 (germline): PRHDT, FYEKMQ (reference sequence).

The V and J genes are TRBV5-1 and TRBJ2-5; 8 bases are shared with TRBD1. This CDR3 has 15 amino acids. Germline V gene lookup returns CDR1 SGHRS and CDR2 YFSETQ. Trimming at V came to 0 bases and at J to 5 bases, leaving 6 bases not matched to a gene. CDR3 sequence (DNA): TGCGCCAGCAGCTTGGCCGGGGACAGGACGGAGACCCAGTACTTC. The encoded protein is CASSLAGDRTETQYF.

The V gene is TRBV30, the J gene TRBJ2-7; TRBD2 agrees at 11 bases. This CDR3 is built from 15 residues. The V gene's germline CDR1 is GTSNPN and CDR2 SVGIG (reference sequence). V lost 3 bases to trimming and J lost 7 bases; unmatched junction nucleotides: 11. The CDR3 spells CAWSRIAGGNGEQYF. In DNA, the CDR3 is TGTGCCTGGAGCCGAATAGCGGGAGGGAACGGGGAGCAGTACTTC.

The chain uses TRBV6-5 and TRBJ2-2, with 7 bases lining up with TRBD2. CDR3 length equals 15 residues. The V gene's germline CDR1 is MNHEY and CDR2 SVGAGI. The V gene end was trimmed by 7 bases and the J gene end by 6 bases; junction bases not matched to a gene: 11. The CDR3 DNA is TGTGCCAGCACCATCCGGACTAGAGGGTCCGGGGAGCTGTTTTTT. Its translation: CASTIRTRGSGELFF.

This rearrangement joins TRBV7-8 to TRBJ1-2, with TRBD1 as a possible D gene (5 bases). Trimming stripped 5 bases from V and 4 bases from J, with 8 bases between. The CDR3 runs 12 residues. Per germline, CDR1 SGHVS and CDR2 FQNEAQ. The CDR3 DNA follows: TGTGCCAGCAGCCCCGGGGGCTATGGCTACACCTTC. Its translation: CASSPGGYGYTF.

This chain joins TRBV10-3 and TRBJ2-2; 9 bases map to TRBD1. Losses at the gene ends were 2 bases for V and 1 base for J; bases not matched to a gene: 2. The germline V gene has CDR1 ENHRY and CDR2 SYGVKD. The CDR3 contains 16 residues. The CDR3 DNA sequence: TGTGCCATCAGTGAGCCGGGACAGGGGAACACCGGGGAGCTGTTTTTT. This translates into CAISEPGQGNTGELFF.

V is TRBV28 and J is TRBJ1-2, with 8 bases that match TRBD1. CDR1 and CDR2 (germline): MDHEN, SYDVKM. The CDR3 has 14 amino acids. V trimming: 5 bases; J trimming: 6 bases; junction bases outside the gene matches: 8. The CDR3 spells CASSPTDRVHGYTF. As DNA, the CDR3 is TGTGCCAGCAGTCCCACGGACAGGGTCCATGGCTACACCTTC.

V is TRBV6-5 and J is TRBJ1-2; TRBD1 is a possible D gene (5 bases). V lost 4 bases and J 3 bases, leaving 15 bases between the germline ends. This CDR3 contains 15 residues. CDR1 MNHEY and CDR2 SVGAGI come from the germline V gene. CDR3 DNA sequence: TGTGCCAGCAGTTCCCCCTCGGGGGTCTACTATGGCTACACCTTC. Translating gives CASSSPSGVYYGYTF.

This clone was observed once. The V call is TRBV14, the J call TRBJ1-4; 8 bases align to TRBD1. This CDR3 has 15 amino acids. Germline assignment: CDR1 SGHDN and CDR2 FVKESK. The V gene end was trimmed by 4 bases and the J gene end by 8 bases; junction bases not matched to a gene: 9. The CDR3 here is CASSPSLTGGEKLFF. The CDR3 nucleotides read TGTGCCAGCAGCCCGAGTCTAACAGGGGGAGAAAAACTGTTTTTT.

J is TRBJ2-7 and V is TRBV24-1, with 7 bases identical to TRBD2. V lost 0 bases, J lost 0 bases, and 13 bases stayed unmatched. From germline, CDR1 is KGHDR and CDR2 SFDVKD. CDR3 length: 19 amino acids. The CDR3 region has the DNA TGTGCCACCAGTGATTTGGCCTGGGAGGGTCACGGGGCCTCCTACGAGCAGTACTTC. Residues: CATSDLAWEGHGASYEQYF.

The chain has TRBV4-3 and TRBJ2-5; TRBD2 matches at 13 bases. The CDR3 has 18 amino acids. CDR1 and CDR2 (germline): LGHNA, YSLEER. Germline trimming cut 3 bases from V and 4 bases from J; bases unmatched to any gene: 11. Here the CDR3 reads CASSQELAGGPLVETQYF. In DNA form, the CDR3 reads TGCGCCAGCAGCCAGGAACTAGCGGGAGGGCCCCTCGTAGAGACCCAGTACTTC.

The rearrangement links TRBV5-1 to TRBJ1-1, with a tentative D call TRBD1 (5 bases). The CDR3 runs to 18 residues. CDR1 and CDR2 from the germline V gene are SGHRS and YFSETQ. V was trimmed by 4 bases and J by 1 base, leaving 23 bases between them. As DNA, the CDR3 is TGCGCCAGCAGCCCGTTGCGGGGGGACTATGTCAGGAACACTGAAGCTTTCTTT. This translates into CASSPLRGDYVRNTEAFF.

The CDR3 here is CASTNGGSSYEQYF. CDR3 nucleotides: TGTGCCAGCACCAACGGCGGGTCCTCCTACGAGCAGTACTTC. The rearrangement uses TRBV6-6 and TRBJ2-7; tentatively, D is TRBD2 (5 bases). The V gene's germline CDR1 is MNHNY and CDR2 SVGAGI (reference sequence). The V end was cut by 7 bases, the J end by 0 bases, with 13 bases between. CDR3 size: 14 residues.

J is TRBJ2-1 and V is TRBV7-3; tentative D call: TRBD2 (6 bases). The CDR3 sequence is 17 residues long. V was shortened by 6 bases and J by 6 bases, with 24 bases between the two germline ends. The germline CDR1 and CDR2 sequences are SGHTA and FQGTGA. CDR3 protein: CASRLRAGRTAGNEQFF. CDR3 DNA sequence: TGTGCCAGCAGACTCCGAGCGGGTCGCACGGCCGGCAATGAGCAGTTCTTC.

The rearrangement uses TRBV3-1 (or the pseudogene TRBV3-2) and TRBJ1-1; maybe TRBD1 (6 bases). CDR1 LGHDT and CDR2 YNNKEL come from the germline V gene (reference sequence). This CDR3 contains 17 residues. V lost 4 bases, J lost 1 base, and 19 bases lay in between. The CDR3 sequence: CASSLGTLLAGNTEAFF. CDR3 nucleotide sequence: TGTGCCAGCAGCCTCGGGACACTCCTTGCGGGGAACACTGAAGCTTTCTTT.

The chain couples TRBV11-2 to TRBJ1-2; D may be TRBD1 (6 bases). With 5 bases removed from V and 13 bases from J, the gap between germline ends came to 20 bases. The CDR3 spans 13 residues. Germline V gene data show CDR1 as SGHAT and CDR2 as FQNNGV. The CDR3: CASSIPGHLIPTF. The CDR3 bases are TGTGCCAGCAGCATTCCGGGACACCTTATTCCCACCTTC.

This chain uses TRBV11-2 with TRBJ2-5, with D perhaps matching TRBD2 (5 bases). The CDR3 is made up of 14 amino acids. CDR1 is SGHAT and CDR2 is FQNNGV in the germline V gene. V lost 3 bases and J 6 bases, leaving 14 bases between the germline ends. DNA of the CDR3: TGTGCCAGCAGCTTTCCGTCGGGGTCGAAGACCCAGTACTTC. Encoded protein: CASSFPSGSKTQYF.

The genes are TRBV19 and TRBJ1-3, with TRBD1 matching over 9 bases. The V gene's germline CDR1 is LNHDA and CDR2 SQIVND (reference sequence). The trim removed 5 bases at V and 0 bases at J, leaving 8 bases unmatched. The CDR3 is 17 amino acids. CDR3: CASSFRGQGASGNTIYF. In DNA, the CDR3 is TGTGCCAGTAGTTTCCGGGGACAGGGAGCCTCTGGAAACACCATATATTTT.

J is TRBJ1-2 and V is TRBV9, with 9 positions matching TRBD1. The germline V gene has CDR1 SGDLS and CDR2 YYNGEE. This CDR3 region has 14 residues. With V trimmed by 3 bases and J by 7 bases, 7 bases remained unmatched. CDR3 nucleotides: TGTGCCAGCAGCGAGCGGGGACAGGGCTTTGGCTACACCTTC. It is translated as CASSERGQGFGYTF.